Below, one TCR beta chain is given with its context. What it recognizes is unknown. Each sample yielded at least 6 million isolated PBMCs. The data belong to a study of blood T cells in healthy people across ages. Study summary: Template switching recovered approximately one barcoded beta molecule for every two T cells.

This CDR3 is 14 amino acids long. Germline V CDR1 and CDR2: SNHLY, FYNNEI. Trimming cost V 7 bases and J 7 bases, with 17 bases left between them. Study-wide results and limits: TCR beta diversity, measured per million T cells, fell in a roughly linear way with age.

A second roughly 6 to 12 cycle PCR used barcoded and J-beta primers. Via MiXCR, TCRdb re-called the 5' RACE reads, giving one row per CDR3 protein. Of about 1,800,000 distinct CDR3 sequences detected, 28% appear once; the ten largest clones hold around 7.7%. The chain combines TRBV2 with TRBJ2-1; D is possibly TRBD1 (6 bases). This sequence originates from a woman aged 30 to 39 in good health. Material: blood. The DNA for the CDR3 is TGTGCCAGCACCGGACAGCTAGGAATGAATGAGCAGTTCTTC. Translated: CASTGQLGMNEQFF.